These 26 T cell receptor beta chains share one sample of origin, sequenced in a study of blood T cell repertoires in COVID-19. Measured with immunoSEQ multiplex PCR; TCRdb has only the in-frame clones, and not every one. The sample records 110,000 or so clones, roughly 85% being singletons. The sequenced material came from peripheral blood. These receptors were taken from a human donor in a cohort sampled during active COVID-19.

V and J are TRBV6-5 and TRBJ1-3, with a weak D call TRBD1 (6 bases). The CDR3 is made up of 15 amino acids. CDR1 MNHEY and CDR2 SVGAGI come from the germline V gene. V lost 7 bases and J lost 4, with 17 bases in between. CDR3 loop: CASTQGGSSGNTIYF. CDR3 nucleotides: TGTGCCAGCACCCAAGGGGGATCGTCAGGAAACACCATATATTTT.

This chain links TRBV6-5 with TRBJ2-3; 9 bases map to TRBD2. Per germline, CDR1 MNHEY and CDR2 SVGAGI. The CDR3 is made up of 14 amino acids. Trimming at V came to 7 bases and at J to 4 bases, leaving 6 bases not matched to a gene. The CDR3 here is CASKPSGVSDTQYF. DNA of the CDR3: TGTGCCAGCAAGCCTAGCGGGGTGTCAGATACGCAGTATTTT.

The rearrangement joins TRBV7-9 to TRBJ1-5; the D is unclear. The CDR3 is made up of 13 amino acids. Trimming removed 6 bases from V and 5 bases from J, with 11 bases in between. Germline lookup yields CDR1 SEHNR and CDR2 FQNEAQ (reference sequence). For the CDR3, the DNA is TGTGCCAGCAGTTCCTCCCAGGATCAGCCCCAGCATTTT. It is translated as CASSSSQDQPQHF.

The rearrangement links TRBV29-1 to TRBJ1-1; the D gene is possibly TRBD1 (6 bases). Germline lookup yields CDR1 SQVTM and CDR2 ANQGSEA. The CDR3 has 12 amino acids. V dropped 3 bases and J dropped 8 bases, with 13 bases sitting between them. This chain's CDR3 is CSVEGAGPEAFF. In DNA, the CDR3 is TGCAGCGTTGAGGGGGCCGGGCCCGAAGCTTTCTTT. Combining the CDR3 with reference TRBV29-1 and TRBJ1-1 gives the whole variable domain SAVISQKPSRDICQRGTSLTIQCQVDSQVTMMFWYRQQPGQSLTLIATANQGSEATYESGFVIDKFPISRPNLTFSTLTVSNMSPEDSSIYLCSVEGAGPEAFFGQGTRLTVV.

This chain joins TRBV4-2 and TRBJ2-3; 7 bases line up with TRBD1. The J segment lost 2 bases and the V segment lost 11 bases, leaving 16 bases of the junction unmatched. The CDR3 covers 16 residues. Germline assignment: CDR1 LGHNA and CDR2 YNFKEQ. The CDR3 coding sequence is TGTGCCTCCCGAGGGGGCCGCACTAGGGCCACAGATACGCAGTATTTT. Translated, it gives CASRGGRTRATDTQYF.

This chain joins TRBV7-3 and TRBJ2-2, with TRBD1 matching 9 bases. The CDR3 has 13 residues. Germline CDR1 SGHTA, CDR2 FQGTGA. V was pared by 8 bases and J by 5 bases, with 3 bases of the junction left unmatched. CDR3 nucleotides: TGTGCCAGCCGGGACAGGGAAACCGGGGAGCTGTTTTTT. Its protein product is CASRDRETGELFF.

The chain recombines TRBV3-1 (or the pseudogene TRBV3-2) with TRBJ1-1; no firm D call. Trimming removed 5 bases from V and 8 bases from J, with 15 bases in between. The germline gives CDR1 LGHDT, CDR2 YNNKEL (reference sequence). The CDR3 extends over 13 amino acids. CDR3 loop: CASSFRGSAEAFF. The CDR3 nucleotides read TGTGCCAGCAGCTTTCGGGGAAGCGCCGAAGCTTTCTTT.

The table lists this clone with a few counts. The CDR3 is CASSPTGDDGYTF. The CDR3 DNA sequence: TGTGCCAGCTCTCCGACAGGTGACGATGGCTACACCTTC. The chain uses TRBV18 and TRBJ1-2; D may be TRBD1 (6 bases). V was shortened by 6 bases and J by 6 bases, with 14 bases between the two germline ends. The CDR3 contains 13 residues. Germline V lookup: CDR1 KGHSH, CDR2 LQKENI. Supplemented by reference TRBV18 and TRBJ1-2, the full variable domain reads NAGVMQNPRHLVRRRGQEARLRCSPMKGHSHVYWYRQLPEEGLKFMVYLQKENIIDESGMPKERFSAEFPKEGPSILRIQQVVRGDSAAYFCASSPTGDDGYTFGSGTRLTVV.

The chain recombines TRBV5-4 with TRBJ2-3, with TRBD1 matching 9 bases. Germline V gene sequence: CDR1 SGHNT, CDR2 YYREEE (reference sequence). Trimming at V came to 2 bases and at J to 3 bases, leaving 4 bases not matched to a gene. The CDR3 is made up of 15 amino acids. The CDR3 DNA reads TGTGCCAGCAGCTTACCGGGACAGGGAACAGATACGCAGTATTTT. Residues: CASSLPGQGTDTQYF.

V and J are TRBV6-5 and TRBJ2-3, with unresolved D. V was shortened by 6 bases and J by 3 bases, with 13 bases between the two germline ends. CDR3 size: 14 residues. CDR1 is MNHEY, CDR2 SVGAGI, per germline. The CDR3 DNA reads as TGTGCCAGCAGATCTCCGCTAGGAACAGATACGCAGTATTTT. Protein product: CASRSPLGTDTQYF.

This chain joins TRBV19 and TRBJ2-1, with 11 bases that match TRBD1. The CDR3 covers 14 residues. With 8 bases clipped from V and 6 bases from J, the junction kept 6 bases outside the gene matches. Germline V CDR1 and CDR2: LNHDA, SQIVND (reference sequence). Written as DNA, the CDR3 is TGTGCCAGTTCCGGGACAGGGGGTGTCAATGAGCAGTTCTTC. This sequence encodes CASSGTGGVNEQFF.

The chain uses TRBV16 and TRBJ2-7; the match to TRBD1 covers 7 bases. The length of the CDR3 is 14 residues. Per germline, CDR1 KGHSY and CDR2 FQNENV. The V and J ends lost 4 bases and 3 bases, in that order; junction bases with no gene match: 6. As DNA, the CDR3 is TGTGCCAGCAGCCCGGACAGGCCTAACTACGAGCAGTACTTC. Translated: CASSPDRPNYEQYF.

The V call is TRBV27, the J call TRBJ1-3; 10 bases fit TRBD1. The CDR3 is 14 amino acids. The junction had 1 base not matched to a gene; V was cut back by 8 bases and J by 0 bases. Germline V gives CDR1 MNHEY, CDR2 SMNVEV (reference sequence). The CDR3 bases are TGTGCCAGCGGGGACAGGGGCTCTGGAAACACCATATATTTT. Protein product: CASGDRGSGNTIYF.

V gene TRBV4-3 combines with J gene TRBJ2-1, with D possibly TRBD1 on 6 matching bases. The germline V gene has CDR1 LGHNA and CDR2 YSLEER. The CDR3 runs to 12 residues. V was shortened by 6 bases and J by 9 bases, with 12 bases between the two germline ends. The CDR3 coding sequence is TGCGCCAGCAGACAGGGTTTAGGTGAGCAGTTCTTC. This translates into CASRQGLGEQFF.

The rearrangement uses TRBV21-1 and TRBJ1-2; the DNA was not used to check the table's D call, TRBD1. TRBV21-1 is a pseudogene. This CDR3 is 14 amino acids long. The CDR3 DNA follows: TGTGCCAGCAGCGTAGGGGGCTCTAACTATGGCTACACCTTC. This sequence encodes CASSVGGSNYGYTF.

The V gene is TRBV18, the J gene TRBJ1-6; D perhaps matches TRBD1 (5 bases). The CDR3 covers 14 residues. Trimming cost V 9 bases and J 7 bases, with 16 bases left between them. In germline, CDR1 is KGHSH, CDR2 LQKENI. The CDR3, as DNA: TGTGCCAGTCGGCCGGGGGTGATAAATTCACCCCTCCACTTT. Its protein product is CASRPGVINSPLHF. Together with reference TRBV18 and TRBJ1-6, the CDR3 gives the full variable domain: NAGVMQNPRHLVRRRGQEARLRCSPMKGHSHVYWYRQLPEEGLKFMVYLQKENIIDESGMPKERFSAEFPKEGPSILRIQQVVRGDSAAYFCASRPGVINSPLHFGNGTRLTVT.

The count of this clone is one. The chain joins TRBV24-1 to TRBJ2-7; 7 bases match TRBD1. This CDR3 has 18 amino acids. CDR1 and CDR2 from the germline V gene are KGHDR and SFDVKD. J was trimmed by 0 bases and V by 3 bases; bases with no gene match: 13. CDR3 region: CATSDPARQGSDSYEQYF. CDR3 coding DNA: TGTGCCACCAGTGATCCCGCCAGACAGGGCTCCGACTCCTACGAGCAGTACTTC.

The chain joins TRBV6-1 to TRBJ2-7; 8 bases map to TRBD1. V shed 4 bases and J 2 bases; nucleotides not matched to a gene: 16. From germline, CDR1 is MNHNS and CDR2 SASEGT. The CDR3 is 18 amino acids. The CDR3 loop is CASSVWGQVGDSTYEQYF. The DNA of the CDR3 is TGTGCCAGCAGTGTTTGGGGACAGGTAGGTGATTCGACCTACGAGCAGTACTTC.

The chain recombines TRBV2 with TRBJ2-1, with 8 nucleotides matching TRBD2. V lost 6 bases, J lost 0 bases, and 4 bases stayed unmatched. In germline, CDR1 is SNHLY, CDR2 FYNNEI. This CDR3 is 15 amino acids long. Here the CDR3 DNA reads TGTGCCAGCAGCCGCGGGGGGCCCTCCTACAATGAGCAGTTCTTC. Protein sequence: CASSRGGPSYNEQFF. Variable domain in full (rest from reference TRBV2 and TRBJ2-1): EPEVTQTPSHQVTQMGQEVILRCVPISNHLYFYWYRQILGQKVEFLVSFYNNEISEKSEIFDDQFSVERPDGSNFTLKIRSTKLEDSAMYFCASSRGGPSYNEQFFGPGTRLTVL.

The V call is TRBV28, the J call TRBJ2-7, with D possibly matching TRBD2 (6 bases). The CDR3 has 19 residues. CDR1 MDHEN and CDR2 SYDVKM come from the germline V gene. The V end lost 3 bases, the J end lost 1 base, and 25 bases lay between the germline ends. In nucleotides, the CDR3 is TGTGCCAGCAGTTTCGAACTTGCGCGGGACTCTTTCGGGTCCTACGAGCAGTACTTC. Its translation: CASSFELARDSFGSYEQYF.

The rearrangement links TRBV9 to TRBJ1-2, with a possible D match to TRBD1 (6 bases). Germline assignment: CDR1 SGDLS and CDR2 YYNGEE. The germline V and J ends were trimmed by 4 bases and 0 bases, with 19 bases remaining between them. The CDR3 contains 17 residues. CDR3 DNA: TGTGCCAGCAGCCCACACGGGGGGGCAGGGACTAACTATGGCTACACCTTC. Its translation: CASSPHGGAGTNYGYTF.

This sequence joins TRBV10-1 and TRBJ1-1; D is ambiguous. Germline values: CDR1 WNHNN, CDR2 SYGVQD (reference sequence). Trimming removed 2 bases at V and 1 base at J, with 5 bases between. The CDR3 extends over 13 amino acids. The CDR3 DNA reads TGCGCCAGCAGTGAGAACGGGAACACTGAAGCTTTCTTT. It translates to CASSENGNTEAFF.

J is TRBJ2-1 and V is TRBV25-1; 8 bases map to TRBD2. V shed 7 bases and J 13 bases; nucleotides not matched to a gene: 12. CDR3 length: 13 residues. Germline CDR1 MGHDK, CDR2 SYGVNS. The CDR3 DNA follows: TGTGCCAGCACCCCCGGGAGCGGGAGCCTCCAGTTCTTC. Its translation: CASTPGSGSLQFF.

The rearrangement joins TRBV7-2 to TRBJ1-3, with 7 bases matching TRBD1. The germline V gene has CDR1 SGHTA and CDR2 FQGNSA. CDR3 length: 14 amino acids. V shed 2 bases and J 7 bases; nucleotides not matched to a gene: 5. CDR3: CASSLFGRGNTIYF. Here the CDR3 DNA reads TGTGCCAGCAGCTTATTCGGCAGGGGGAACACCATATATTTT.

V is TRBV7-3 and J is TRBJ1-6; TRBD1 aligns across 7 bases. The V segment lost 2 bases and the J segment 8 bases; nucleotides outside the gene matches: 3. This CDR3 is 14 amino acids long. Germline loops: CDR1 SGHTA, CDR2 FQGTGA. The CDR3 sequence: CASSLDDRDSPLHF. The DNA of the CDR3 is TGTGCCAGCAGCTTAGATGACAGGGATTCACCCCTCCACTTT. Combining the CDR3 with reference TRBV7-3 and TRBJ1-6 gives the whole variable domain GAGVSQTPSNKVTEKGKYVELRCDPISGHTALYWYRQSLGQGPEFLIYFQGTGAADDSGLPNDRFFAVRPEGSVSTLKIQRTERGDSAVYLCASSLDDRDSPLHFGNGTRLTVT.

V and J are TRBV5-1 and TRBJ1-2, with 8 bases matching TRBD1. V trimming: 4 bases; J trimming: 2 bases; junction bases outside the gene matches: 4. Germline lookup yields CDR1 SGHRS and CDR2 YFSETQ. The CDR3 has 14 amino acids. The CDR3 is CASSVGQANYGYTF. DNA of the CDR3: TGCGCCAGCAGCGTGGGACAGGCCAACTATGGCTACACCTTC.